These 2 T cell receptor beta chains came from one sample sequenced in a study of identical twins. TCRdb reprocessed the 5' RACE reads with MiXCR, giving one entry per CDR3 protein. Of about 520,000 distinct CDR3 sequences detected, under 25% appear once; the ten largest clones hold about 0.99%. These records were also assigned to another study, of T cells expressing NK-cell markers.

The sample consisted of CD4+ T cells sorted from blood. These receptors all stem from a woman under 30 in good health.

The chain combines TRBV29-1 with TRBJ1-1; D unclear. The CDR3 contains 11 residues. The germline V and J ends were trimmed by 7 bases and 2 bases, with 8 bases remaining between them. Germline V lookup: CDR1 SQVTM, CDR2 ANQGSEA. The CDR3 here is CSGARNTEAFF. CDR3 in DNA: TGCAGCGGTGCCAGAAACACTGAAGCTTTCTTT.

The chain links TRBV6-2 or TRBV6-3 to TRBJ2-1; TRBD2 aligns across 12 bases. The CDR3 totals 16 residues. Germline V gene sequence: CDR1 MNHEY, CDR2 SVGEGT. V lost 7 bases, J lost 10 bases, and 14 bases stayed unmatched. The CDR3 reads CASTPGTSGPSGEQFF. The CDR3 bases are TGTGCCAGCACTCCAGGGACTAGCGGGCCCTCTGGCGAGCAGTTCTTC.